A selection of T cell receptor beta chains follows, all from one sample in a study of OX40 agonist ivuxolimab in advanced cancers. Sequencing was performed with immunoSEQ multiplex PCR; in TCRdb, only in-frame clones are kept and a portion is missing. The sample consists of tens of thousands of clones, 92% of them appearing once. The material sequenced was CD4+ or CD8+ T cells sorted from blood, taken in a trial of the OX40 agonist ivuxolimab. Receptor source: an adult with an advanced solid tumor such as melanoma, head and neck, liver or kidney cancer. The CDR3 runs from the conserved cysteine through the conserved F or W. Each record gives: clone size, V gene, D gene, J gene, CDR3 protein, CDR3 DNA. A D gene is named only where the DNA matches it firmly. Clone size is shown for a subset of rows, as once, few, many or a class of expanded clone.

abundance: -
v_gene: TRBV7-9
d_gene: -
j_gene: TRBJ2-6
CDR3aa: CASSFQLGIVRAGANVLTF
CDR3nt: TGTGCCAGCAGCTTCCAACTGGGTATAGTTAGGGCTGGGGCCAACGTCCTGACTTTC

abundance: -
v_gene: TRBV27
d_gene: TRBD1
j_gene: TRBJ1-2
CDR3aa: CASSLTVGTANGYTF
CDR3nt: TGTGCCAGCAGTTTAACGGTCGGGACAGCGAATGGCTACACCTTC

abundance: -
v_gene: TRBV28
d_gene: TRBD1
j_gene: TRBJ1-5
CDR3aa: CASSLGTGKQPQHF
CDR3nt: TGTGCCAGCAGTTTAGGGACAGGAAAACAGCCCCAGCATTTT

abundance: -
v_gene: TRBV6-6
d_gene: -
j_gene: TRBJ1-4
CDR3aa: CASSWDRRNEKLFF
CDR3nt: TGTGCCAGCAGCTGGGACCGTAGGAATGAAAAACTGTTTTTT

abundance: -
v_gene: TRBV27
d_gene: -
j_gene: TRBJ2-6
CDR3aa: CASSLVPAGANVLTF
CDR3nt: TGTGCCAGCAGTTTGGTCCCGGCCGGGGCCAACGTCCTGACTTTC

abundance: -
v_gene: TRBV7-3
d_gene: TRBD2
j_gene: TRBJ2-2
CDR3aa: CASSTRTSLGGELFF
CDR3nt: TGTGCCAGCAGCACCCGGACTAGCTTGGGCGGGGAGCTGTTTTTT

abundance: -
v_gene: TRBV19
d_gene: -
j_gene: TRBJ2-3
CDR3aa: CASRSWERTDTQYF
CDR3nt: TGTGCCAGTAGATCGTGGGAGCGCACAGATACGCAGTATTTT

abundance: -
v_gene: TRBV28
d_gene: -
j_gene: TRBJ1-1
CDR3aa: CASSLSPEMNAEAFF
CDR3nt: TGTGCCAGCAGTTTATCCCCAGAGATGAACGCTGAAGCTTTCTTT

abundance: -
v_gene: TRBV7-2
d_gene: -
j_gene: TRBJ2-4
CDR3aa: CASSFPAGPEAKNIQYF
CDR3nt: TGTGCCAGCAGCTTTCCCGCGGGGCCCGAAGCCAAAAACATTCAGTACTTC

abundance: once
v_gene: TRBV18
d_gene: -
j_gene: TRBJ2-3
CDR3aa: CASSPPTRGPSTDTQYF
CDR3nt: TGTGCCAGCTCACCACCGACCAGGGGCCCTAGCACAGATACGCAGTATTTT

abundance: -
v_gene: TRBV11-3
d_gene: -
j_gene: TRBJ2-5
CDR3aa: CASSERGRETQYF
CDR3nt: TGTGCCAGCAGCGAACGAGGGCGAGAGACCCAGTACTTC

abundance: few
v_gene: TRBV2
d_gene: -
j_gene: TRBJ2-5
CDR3aa: CASDLTGGGETQYF
CDR3nt: TGTGCCAGCGACCTCACTGGAGGCGGGGAGACCCAGTACTTC

abundance: -
v_gene: TRBV30
d_gene: -
j_gene: TRBJ1-2
CDR3aa: CAWSVPAGQGPVGYTF
CDR3nt: TGTGCCTGGAGTGTACCGGCAGGCCAGGGACCGGTTGGCTACACCTTC

abundance: -
v_gene: TRBV4-3
d_gene: -
j_gene: TRBJ2-5
CDR3aa: CASSQDLKGQETQYF
CDR3nt: TGCGCCAGCAGCCAAGATCTAAAGGGGCAGGAGACCCAGTACTTC

abundance: -
v_gene: TRBV6-5
d_gene: -
j_gene: TRBJ1-2
CDR3aa: CASSRSYGANYGYTF
CDR3nt: TGTGCCAGCAGTAGGTCTTACGGGGCTAACTATGGCTACACCTTC

abundance: once
v_gene: TRBV30
d_gene: TRBD1
j_gene: TRBJ1-6
CDR3aa: CACDRDSSSPLHF
CDR3nt: TGTGCGTGCGACCGGGACAGTTCTTCACCCCTCCACTTT

abundance: -
v_gene: TRBV30
d_gene: TRBD1
j_gene: TRBJ1-6
CDR3aa: CAWKEDRDNSPLHF
CDR3nt: TGTGCCTGGAAGGAGGACAGGGATAATTCACCCCTCCACTTT

abundance: -
v_gene: TRBV18
d_gene: -
j_gene: TRBJ1-5
CDR3aa: CASSVSEGGPQHF
CDR3nt: TGTGCCAGCTCAGTTTCCGAGGGGGGGCCCCAGCATTTT

abundance: -
v_gene: TRBV5-4
d_gene: TRBD2
j_gene: TRBJ2-5
CDR3aa: CASSLPTSGQETQYF
CDR3nt: TGTGCCAGCAGCTTGCCGACTAGCGGCCAAGAGACCCAGTACTTC

abundance: -
v_gene: TRBV28
d_gene: -
j_gene: TRBJ1-5
CDR3aa: CASSFGQGYGPQHF
CDR3nt: TGTGCCAGCAGTTTTGGGCAGGGATACGGGCCCCAGCATTTT

abundance: -
v_gene: TRBV28
d_gene: -
j_gene: TRBJ1-5
CDR3aa: CASGAQSFQPQHF
CDR3nt: TGTGCCAGCGGGGCTCAGTCCTTCCAGCCCCAGCATTTT

abundance: -
v_gene: TRBV5-1
d_gene: TRBD2
j_gene: TRBJ2-2
CDR3aa: CASSLGVAGNTGELFF
CDR3nt: TGCGCCAGCAGCTTGGGGGTAGCGGGCAACACCGGGGAGCTGTTTTTT

abundance: -
v_gene: TRBV6-6
d_gene: -
j_gene: TRBJ1-5
CDR3aa: CASSSSMEGSNQPQHF
CDR3nt: TGTGCCAGCAGTTCCTCGATGGAGGGTAGCAATCAGCCCCAGCATTTT

abundance: -
v_gene: TRBV6-5
d_gene: -
j_gene: TRBJ1-2
CDR3aa: CASRAPHGIWDTF
CDR3nt: TGTGCCAGCAGAGCTCCCCATGGGATATGGGACACCTTC

abundance: -
v_gene: TRBV4-1
d_gene: TRBD1
j_gene: TRBJ2-7
CDR3aa: CASSLAPGQGTYEQYF
CDR3nt: TGCGCCAGCAGCCTCGCCCCGGGACAGGGGACCTACGAGCAGTACTTC

abundance: -
v_gene: TRBV19
d_gene: -
j_gene: TRBJ2-5
CDR3aa: CASSSQVRETQYF
CDR3nt: TGTGCCAGTAGCTCCCAGGTCCGGGAGACCCAGTACTTC

abundance: -
v_gene: TRBV6-5
d_gene: -
j_gene: TRBJ1-5
CDR3aa: CASSWGIYNQPQHF
CDR3nt: TGTGCCAGCAGTTGGGGGATTTACAATCAGCCCCAGCATTTT

abundance: -
v_gene: TRBV12-5
d_gene: TRBD2
j_gene: TRBJ2-1
CDR3aa: CASGYTGTSGSRSSYNEQFF
CDR3nt: TGTGCTAGTGGTTATACCGGGACTAGCGGGTCTCGTAGCTCCTACAATGAGCAGTTCTTC

abundance: -
v_gene: TRBV5-1
d_gene: -
j_gene: TRBJ2-3
CDR3aa: CASSLRTDTQYF
CDR3nt: TGCGCCAGCAGCCTCAGAACAGATACGCAGTATTTT

abundance: -
v_gene: TRBV6-6
d_gene: TRBD1
j_gene: TRBJ2-7
CDR3aa: CASSAQGASSYEQYF
CDR3nt: TGTGCCAGCAGCGCGCAGGGGGCGAGCTCCTACGAGCAGTACTTC

abundance: -
v_gene: TRBV5-1
d_gene: -
j_gene: TRBJ1-1
CDR3aa: CASSLVGVTDTEAFF
CDR3nt: TGCGCCAGCAGCTTGGTGGGGGTGACGGACACTGAAGCTTTCTTT

abundance: once
v_gene: TRBV28
d_gene: TRBD1
j_gene: TRBJ1-5
CDR3aa: CASSSSRQGKYQPQHF
CDR3nt: TGTGCCAGCAGTTCCTCTAGACAGGGGAAGTATCAGCCCCAGCATTTT

abundance: -
v_gene: TRBV27
d_gene: -
j_gene: TRBJ2-4
CDR3aa: CASVSRSGIQYF
CDR3nt: TGTGCCAGCGTGTCCCGGAGTGGCATTCAGTACTTC

abundance: -
v_gene: TRBV20-1
d_gene: -
j_gene: TRBJ1-1
CDR3aa: CSAYRQEAFF
CDR3nt: TGCAGTGCTTATAGACAGGAAGCTTTCTTT

abundance: -
v_gene: TRBV28
d_gene: -
j_gene: TRBJ2-5
CDR3aa: CASSLRETQYF
CDR3nt: TGTGCCAGCAGTTTGCGGGAGACCCAGTACTTC

abundance: -
v_gene: TRBV28
d_gene: -
j_gene: TRBJ2-2
CDR3aa: CASSPSIGGELFF
CDR3nt: TGTGCCAGCAGTCCCTCCATTGGGGGGGAGCTGTTTTTT

abundance: -
v_gene: TRBV5-4
d_gene: TRBD2
j_gene: TRBJ2-2
CDR3aa: CASRGRVDSGELFF
CDR3nt: TGTGCCAGCAGGGGGAGGGTTGACTCCGGGGAGCTGTTTTTT

abundance: -
v_gene: TRBV5-1
d_gene: -
j_gene: TRBJ2-2
CDR3aa: CASRYGDTGELFF
CDR3nt: TGCGCCAGCAGGTACGGGGACACCGGGGAGCTGTTTTTT

abundance: once
v_gene: TRBV28
d_gene: TRBD1
j_gene: TRBJ1-3
CDR3aa: CASRSGQGGGNTIYF
CDR3nt: TGTGCCAGCAGAAGCGGACAGGGAGGCGGAAACACCATATATTTT

abundance: -
v_gene: TRBV14
d_gene: -
j_gene: TRBJ1-4
CDR3aa: CASSQGNWANEKLFF
CDR3nt: TGTGCCAGCAGCCAAGGGAATTGGGCTAATGAAAAACTGTTTTTT

abundance: -
v_gene: TRBV28
d_gene: -
j_gene: TRBJ2-7
CDR3aa: CASSSHNRGGYEQYF
CDR3nt: TGTGCCAGCAGTTCTCACAACAGGGGAGGCTACGAGCAGTACTTC

abundance: -
v_gene: TRBV28
d_gene: -
j_gene: TRBJ1-2
CDR3aa: CASSPIQQGKDYGYTF
CDR3nt: TGTGCCAGCAGTCCGATCCAACAGGGAAAGGATTATGGCTACACCTTC

abundance: once
v_gene: TRBV28
d_gene: -
j_gene: TRBJ1-2
CDR3aa: CASSLRGGGDGGYTF
CDR3nt: TGTGCCAGCAGTTTACGTGGTGGGGGAGACGGCGGCTACACCTTC

abundance: once
v_gene: TRBV19
d_gene: TRBD1
j_gene: TRBJ1-5
CDR3aa: CASRGPGGKRVNQPQHF
CDR3nt: TGTGCCAGTAGGGGGCCAGGGGGAAAGAGGGTCAATCAGCCCCAGCATTTT

abundance: -
v_gene: TRBV6-5
d_gene: -
j_gene: TRBJ2-4
CDR3aa: CASKMVAKNIQYF
CDR3nt: TGTGCCAGCAAAATGGTAGCCAAAAACATTCAGTACTTC

abundance: -
v_gene: TRBV7-2
d_gene: TRBD2
j_gene: TRBJ2-1
CDR3aa: CASSSRGLAVNEQFF
CDR3nt: TGTGCCAGCAGCTCGCGGGGACTAGCGGTCAATGAGCAGTTCTTC

abundance: -
v_gene: TRBV10-3
d_gene: TRBD1
j_gene: TRBJ2-7
CDR3aa: CAISSLRGGQGYEQYF
CDR3nt: TGTGCCATCAGTTCCCTGAGGGGGGGACAGGGCTACGAGCAGTACTTC